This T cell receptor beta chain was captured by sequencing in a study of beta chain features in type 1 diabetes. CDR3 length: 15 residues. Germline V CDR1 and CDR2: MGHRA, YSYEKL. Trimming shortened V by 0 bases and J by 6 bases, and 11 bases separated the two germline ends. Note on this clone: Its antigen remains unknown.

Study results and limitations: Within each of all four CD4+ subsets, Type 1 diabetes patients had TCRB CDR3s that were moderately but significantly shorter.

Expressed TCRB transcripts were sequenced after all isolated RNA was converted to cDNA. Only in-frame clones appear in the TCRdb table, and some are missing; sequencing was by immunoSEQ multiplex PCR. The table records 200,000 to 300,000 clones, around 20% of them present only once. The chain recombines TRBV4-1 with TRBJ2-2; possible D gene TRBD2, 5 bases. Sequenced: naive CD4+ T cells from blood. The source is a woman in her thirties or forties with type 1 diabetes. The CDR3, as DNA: TGCGCCAGCAGCCAAGAAGAAGGCGGGCCCGGGGAGCTGTTTTTT. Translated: CASSQEEGGPGELFF.